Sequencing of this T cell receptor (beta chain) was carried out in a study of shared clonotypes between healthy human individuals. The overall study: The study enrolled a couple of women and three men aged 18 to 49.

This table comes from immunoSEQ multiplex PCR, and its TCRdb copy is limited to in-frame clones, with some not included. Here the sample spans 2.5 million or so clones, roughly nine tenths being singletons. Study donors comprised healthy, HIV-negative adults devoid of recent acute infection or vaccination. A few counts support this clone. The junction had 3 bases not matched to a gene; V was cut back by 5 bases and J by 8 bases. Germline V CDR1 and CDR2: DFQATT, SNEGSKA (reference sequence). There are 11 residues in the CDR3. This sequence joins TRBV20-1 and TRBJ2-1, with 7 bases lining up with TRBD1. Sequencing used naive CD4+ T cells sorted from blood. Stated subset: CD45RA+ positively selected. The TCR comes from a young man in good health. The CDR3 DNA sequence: TGCAGTGCTCACAGGGGCGATGAGCAGTTCTTC. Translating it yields CSAHRGDEQFF.